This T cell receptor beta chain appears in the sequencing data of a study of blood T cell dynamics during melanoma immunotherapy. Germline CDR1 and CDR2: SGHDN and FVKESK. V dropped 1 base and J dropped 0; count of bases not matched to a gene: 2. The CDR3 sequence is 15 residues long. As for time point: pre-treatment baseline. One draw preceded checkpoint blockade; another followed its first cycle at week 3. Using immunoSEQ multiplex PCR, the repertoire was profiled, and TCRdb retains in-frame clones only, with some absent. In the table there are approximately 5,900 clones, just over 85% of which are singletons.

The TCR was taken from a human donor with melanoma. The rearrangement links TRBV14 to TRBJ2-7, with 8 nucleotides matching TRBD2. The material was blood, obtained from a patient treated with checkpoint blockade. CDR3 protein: CASSQVLAGSYEQYF. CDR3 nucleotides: TGTGCCAGCAGCCAAGTGCTAGCGGGCTCCTACGAGCAGTACTTC. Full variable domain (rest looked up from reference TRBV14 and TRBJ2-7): EAGVTQFPSHSVIEKGQTVTLRCDPISGHDNLYWYRRVMGKEIKFLLHFVKESKQDESGMPNNRFLAERTGGTYSTLKVQPAELEDSGVYFCASSQVLAGSYEQYFGPGTRLTVT.